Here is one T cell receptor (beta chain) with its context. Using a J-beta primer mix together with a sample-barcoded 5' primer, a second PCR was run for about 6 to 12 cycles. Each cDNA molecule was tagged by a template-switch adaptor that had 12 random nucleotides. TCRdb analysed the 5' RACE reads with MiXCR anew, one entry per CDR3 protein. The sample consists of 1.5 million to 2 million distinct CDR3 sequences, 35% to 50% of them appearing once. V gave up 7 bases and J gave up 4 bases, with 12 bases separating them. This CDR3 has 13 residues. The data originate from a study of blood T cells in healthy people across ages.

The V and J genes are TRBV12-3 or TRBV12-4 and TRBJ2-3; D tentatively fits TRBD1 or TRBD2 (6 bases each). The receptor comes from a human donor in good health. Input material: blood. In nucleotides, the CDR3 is TGTGCCAGCAAGATGGGGGGCGCAGATACGCAGTATTTT. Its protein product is CASKMGGADTQYF.